This T cell receptor (beta chain) was identified during a study of T cell repertoires in cytomegalovirus infection. Study details: Public TCR beta signatures provided an indication of both CMV infection and a matching HLA type.

There are 16 residues in the CDR3. V was trimmed by 5 bases and J by 2 bases, leaving 18 bases between them. Germline V gene sequence: CDR1 SGHVS, CDR2 FNYEAQ. Notes on this clonotype: Its target is not known.

General study findings and limits: Accumulated public TCR beta family frequency recognized individuals carrying CMV together with the relevant HLA.

Via MiXCR, TCRdb re-called the reads, giving one row per CDR3 protein. The table has roughly 110,000 distinct CDR3 sequences, around 9.1% seen once; the top ten hold approximately 30%. The source material was PBMCs, sequenced either directly or after in vitro stimulation (not recorded which). The J gene is TRBJ2-5, the V gene TRBV7-6; D is possibly TRBD2 (5 bases). The sequence came from a human donor in good health (CMV status not recorded). Some clones in this sample may be carry-over from other donors' samples. The CDR3 here is CASSANFKDWQETQYF. CDR3 in DNA: TGTGCCAGCAGCGCCAACTTCAAGGACTGGCAAGAGACCCAGTACTTC.